The 19 T cell receptor beta chains below all came from one sample that was sequenced in a study of vaccination and CD4 T cells after COVID-19. These receptors' antigens are unknown. The Oncomine TCR Beta short-read assay was applied to DNA of cultured CD4+ T cells. TCRdb called the PCR reads again in MiXCR, with one record for every CDR3 protein. The sample yields 20,000 to 25,000 distinct CDR3 sequences, 46% seen once. Time point meaning: late sampling 161 to 241 days after vaccination in a few convalescent patients. The treatment here: approximately nine-day PBMC culture with coronavirus spike peptide pools or control peptides (ViraFEST assay). Sample: CD4+ T cells from blood, cultured in vitro, taken about 7 months after SARS-CoV-2 vaccination. The source of these receptors is a human donor who had recovered from COVID-19.

The CDR3 sequence: CSARGANYGYTF. The CDR3 nucleotides are TGCAGTGCTAGAGGTGCTAACTATGGCTACACCTTC. J is TRBJ1-2 and V is TRBV20-1; D remains ambiguous. The length of the CDR3 is 12 residues. In germline, CDR1 is DFQATT, CDR2 SNEGSKA (reference sequence). V was clipped by 1 base and J by 0 bases, with 3 bases between them.

Here the CDR3 reads CASSSALAGYNEQFF. The CDR3 region has the DNA TGTGCCAGCAGCTCAGCACTAGCGGGTTACAATGAGCAGTTCTTC. The rearrangement joins TRBV7-2 to TRBJ2-1, with TRBD2 identical over 9 bases. In germline, CDR1 is SGHTA, CDR2 FQGNSA. This CDR3 has 15 residues. J lost 4 bases, V lost 4 bases, and 5 bases had no gene match.

The gene calls are TRBV7-9 and TRBJ2-3; no clear D. V was trimmed by 8 bases and J by 4 bases, leaving 7 bases between them. Germline V gene sequence: CDR1 SEHNR, CDR2 FQNEAQ (reference sequence). The CDR3 covers 11 residues. The CDR3 nucleotides read TGTGCCAGCGGTACTCCAGATACGCAGTATTTT. As protein: CASGTPDTQYF.

This clonotype was seen a few times. This chain uses TRBV20-1 with TRBJ2-1, with 7 bases fitting TRBD2. V gave up 5 bases and J gave up 7 bases; unmatched junction bases: 2. This CDR3 comprises 11 residues. Germline V gene data show CDR1 as DFQATT and CDR2 as SNEGSKA (reference sequence). In DNA form, the CDR3 reads TGCAGTGCTTGGGGGGGGAATGAGCAGTTCTTC. It is translated as CSAWGGNEQFF.

This chain connects TRBV4-3 to TRBJ2-1; 11 bases fit TRBD2. This CDR3 has 16 residues. The V gene's germline CDR1 is LGHNA and CDR2 YSLEER. V gave up 0 bases and J gave up 5 bases; unmatched junction bases: 3. This CDR3 is CASSQDRLAGNNEQFF. CDR3 DNA sequence: TGCGCCAGCAGCCAAGATAGACTAGCGGGGAACAATGAGCAGTTCTTC.

The rearrangement uses TRBV5-1 and TRBJ1-1; 7 bases map to TRBD1. Germline CDR1 is SGHRS and CDR2 is YFSETQ. Unmatched junction bases numbered 2, after V lost 0 bases and J lost 3 bases. The CDR3 spans 14 residues. In DNA form, the CDR3 reads TGCGCCAGCAGCTTGGGTACAGGGGACACTGAAGCTTTCTTT. This translates into CASSLGTGDTEAFF.

This clonotype was picked up a small number of times. This rearrangement joins TRBV7-3 to TRBJ1-1; D is unresolved. V was pared by 5 bases and J by 10 bases, with 11 bases between. This CDR3 region has 11 residues. Germline CDR1 SGHTA, CDR2 FQGTGA. CDR3 in amino acids: CASSPDRGAFF. CDR3 DNA: TGTGCCAGCAGCCCCGACCGTGGAGCTTTCTTT.

The chain joins TRBV20-1 to TRBJ2-7; D tentatively fits TRBD1 or TRBD2 (5 bases each). Trimming removed 0 bases at V and 1 base at J, with 16 bases between. Germline CDR1 is DFQATT and CDR2 is SNEGSKA (reference sequence). CDR3 length equals 16 residues. CDR3 nucleotide sequence: TGCAGTGCTAGAGATCCCCGGGGCGGCAAATCCTACGAGCAGTACTTC. Its translation: CSARDPRGGKSYEQYF.

V and J are TRBV5-4 and TRBJ2-3, with no clear D. In germline, CDR1 is SGHNT, CDR2 YYREEE (reference sequence). The CDR3 is 14 residues long. V lost 4 bases, J lost 1 base, and 10 bases lay in between. The CDR3, as DNA: TGTGCCAGCAGCGATAGAGCTGGCACAGATACGCAGTATTTT. Its protein product is CASSDRAGTDTQYF. Looking up the rest from reference TRBV5-4 and TRBJ2-3 gives the full variable domain: ETGVTQSPTHLIKTRGQQVTLRCSSQSGHNTVSWYQQALGQGPQFIFQYYREEENGRGNFPPRFSGLQFPNYSSELNVNALELDDSALYLCASSDRAGTDTQYFGPGTRLTVL.

This clonotype is deemed medium-sized (0.01 to 0.1%). The V call is TRBV7-3, the J call TRBJ1-6, with a weak D call TRBD1 (6 bases). The CDR3 length is 14 residues. V shed 1 base and J shed 9 bases, with 10 bases lying between them. Germline CDR1 is SGHTA and CDR2 is FQGTGA. CDR3: CASSLRGGGSPLHF. In DNA, the CDR3 is TGTGCCAGCAGCTTAAGAGGGGGAGGTTCACCCCTCCACTTT.

This chain joins TRBV20-1 and TRBJ1-6; 7 bases align to TRBD1. This CDR3 spans 14 amino acids. With 0 bases clipped from V and 9 bases from J, the junction kept 5 bases outside the gene matches. CDR1 DFQATT and CDR2 SNEGSKA come from the germline V gene (reference sequence). CDR3 sequence: CSARDDRDSSPLHF. The DNA of the CDR3 is TGCAGTGCTAGAGACGACAGGGACAGTTCACCCCTCCACTTT.

This clonotype was counted a few times. V is TRBV20-1 and J is TRBJ2-3; D remains unclear. Trimming stripped 5 bases from V and 2 bases from J, with 8 bases between. Germline V gene sequence: CDR1 DFQATT, CDR2 SNEGSKA (reference sequence). CDR3 length equals 12 residues. DNA for the CDR3: TGCAGTGCTCCAGACAACACAGATACGCAGTATTTT. Protein: CSAPDNTDTQYF.

This rearrangement joins TRBV20-1 to TRBJ1-3; TRBD1 matches at 7 bases. The germline V gene has CDR1 DFQATT and CDR2 SNEGSKA (reference sequence). The CDR3 has 14 amino acids. V gave up 6 bases and J gave up 8 bases; unmatched junction bases: 13. DNA of the CDR3: TGCAGTGCGAGATGGGCAGGGGGATTGGACACCATATATTTT. Residues: CSARWAGGLDTIYF.

This clonotype was recorded only once. The genes are TRBV11-3 and TRBJ1-2; 10 nucleotides match TRBD1. After removal of 3 bases from V and 2 bases from J, the junction contained 3 bases not matched to a gene. This CDR3 comprises 15 residues. Germline values: CDR1 SGHNT, CDR2 YENEEA. The DNA of the CDR3 is TGTGCCAGCAGCTTGGGACAGGGGCTCAACTATGGCTACACCTTC. It encodes CASSLGQGLNYGYTF.

This chain joins TRBV19 and TRBJ1-2, with D uncertain. Trimming cost V 0 bases and J 7 bases, with 12 bases left between them. The germline V gene encodes CDR1 LNHDA and CDR2 SQIVND (reference sequence). The CDR3 has 14 amino acids. The CDR3 region has the DNA TGTGCCAGTAGTATAGACCATAGACTCGGTGGCTACACCTTC. Its translation is CASSIDHRLGGYTF.

This clonotype was counted a few times. V usage is TRBV6-2 or TRBV6-3 and J usage is TRBJ1-1; D uncertain. V lost 7 bases and J 6 bases, leaving 15 bases between the germline ends. This CDR3 has 13 residues. Germline CDR1 is MNHEY and CDR2 is SVGEGT. This CDR3 reads CASTTYKQPEAFF. The CDR3 DNA reads TGTGCCAGCACCACATATAAGCAACCTGAAGCTTTCTTT.

The chain carries TRBV27 and TRBJ2-7, with 11 bases lining up with TRBD1. The germline CDR1 and CDR2 sequences are MNHEY and SMNVEV (reference sequence). V shed 4 bases, J shed 8 bases, and the junction held 7 bases outside the gene matches. CDR3 length equals 14 residues. CDR3 nucleotides: TGTGCCAGCAGTTCCAGGACAGGGGGCGTAAAGCAGTACTTC. This gives the protein CASSSRTGGVKQYF.

The genes are TRBV7-2 and TRBJ1-2; D is unresolved. V lost 5 bases to trimming and J lost 6 bases, with 16 bases between them. Germline V gene data show CDR1 as SGHTA and CDR2 as FQGNSA. CDR3 size: 14 residues. The CDR3 sequence is CASSHDWGGDGYTF. The CDR3 nucleotides read TGTGCCAGCAGCCACGACTGGGGTGGCGATGGCTACACCTTC.

The V call is TRBV27, the J call TRBJ2-1; 9 bases align to TRBD2. The CDR3 extends over 14 amino acids. CDR1 MNHEY and CDR2 SMNVEV come from the germline V gene (reference sequence). V lost 4 bases, J lost 9 bases, and 7 bases stayed unmatched. The CDR3 nucleotides are TGTGCCAGCAGTTCACAAACACTAGCGGGTGAGCAGTTCTTC. Protein: CASSSQTLAGEQFF.